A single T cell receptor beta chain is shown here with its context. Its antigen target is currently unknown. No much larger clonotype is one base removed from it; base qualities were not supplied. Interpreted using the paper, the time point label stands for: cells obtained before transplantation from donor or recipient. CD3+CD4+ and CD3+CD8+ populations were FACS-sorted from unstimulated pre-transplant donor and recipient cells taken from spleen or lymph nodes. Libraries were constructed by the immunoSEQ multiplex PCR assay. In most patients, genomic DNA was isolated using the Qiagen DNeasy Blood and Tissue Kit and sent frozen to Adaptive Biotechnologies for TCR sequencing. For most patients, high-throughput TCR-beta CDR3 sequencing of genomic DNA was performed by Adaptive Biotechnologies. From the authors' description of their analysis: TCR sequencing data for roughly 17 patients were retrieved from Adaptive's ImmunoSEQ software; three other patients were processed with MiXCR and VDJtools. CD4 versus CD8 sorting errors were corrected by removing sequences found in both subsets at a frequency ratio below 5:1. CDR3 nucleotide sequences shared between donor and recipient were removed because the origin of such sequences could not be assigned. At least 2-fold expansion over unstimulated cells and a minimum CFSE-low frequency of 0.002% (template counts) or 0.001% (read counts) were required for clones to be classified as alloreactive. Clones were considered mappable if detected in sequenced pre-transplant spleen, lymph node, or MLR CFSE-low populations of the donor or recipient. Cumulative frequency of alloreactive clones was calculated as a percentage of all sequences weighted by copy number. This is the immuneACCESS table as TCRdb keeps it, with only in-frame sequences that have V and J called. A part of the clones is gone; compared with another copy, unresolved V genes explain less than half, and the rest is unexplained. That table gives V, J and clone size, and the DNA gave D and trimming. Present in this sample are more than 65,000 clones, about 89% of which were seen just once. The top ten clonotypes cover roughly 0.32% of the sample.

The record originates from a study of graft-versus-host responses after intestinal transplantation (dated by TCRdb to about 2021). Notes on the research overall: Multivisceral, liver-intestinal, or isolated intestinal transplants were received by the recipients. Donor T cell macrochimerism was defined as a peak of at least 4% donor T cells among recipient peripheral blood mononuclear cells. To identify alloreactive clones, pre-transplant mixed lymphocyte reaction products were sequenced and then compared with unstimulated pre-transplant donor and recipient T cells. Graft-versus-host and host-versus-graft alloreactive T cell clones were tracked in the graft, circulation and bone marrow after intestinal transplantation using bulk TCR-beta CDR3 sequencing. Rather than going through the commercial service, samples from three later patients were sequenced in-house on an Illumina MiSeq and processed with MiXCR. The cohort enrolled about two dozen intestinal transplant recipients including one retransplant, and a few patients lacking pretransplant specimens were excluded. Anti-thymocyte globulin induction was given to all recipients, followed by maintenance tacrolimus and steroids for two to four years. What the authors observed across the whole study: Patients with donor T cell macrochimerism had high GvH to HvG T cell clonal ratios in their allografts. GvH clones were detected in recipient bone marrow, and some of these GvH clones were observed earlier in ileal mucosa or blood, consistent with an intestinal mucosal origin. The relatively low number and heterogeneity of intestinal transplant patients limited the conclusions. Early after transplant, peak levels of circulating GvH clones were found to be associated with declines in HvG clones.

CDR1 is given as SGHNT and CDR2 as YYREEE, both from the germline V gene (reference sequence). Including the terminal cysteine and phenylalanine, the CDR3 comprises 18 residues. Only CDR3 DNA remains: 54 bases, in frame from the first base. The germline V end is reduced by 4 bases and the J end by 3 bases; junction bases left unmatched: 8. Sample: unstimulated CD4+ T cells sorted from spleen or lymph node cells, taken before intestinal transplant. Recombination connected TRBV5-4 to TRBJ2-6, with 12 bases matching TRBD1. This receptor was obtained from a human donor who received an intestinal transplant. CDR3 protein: CASSTRDRGLNGANVLTF. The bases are TGTGCCAGCAGCACCCGGGACAGGGGGCTTAATGGGGCCAACGTCCTGACTTTC.